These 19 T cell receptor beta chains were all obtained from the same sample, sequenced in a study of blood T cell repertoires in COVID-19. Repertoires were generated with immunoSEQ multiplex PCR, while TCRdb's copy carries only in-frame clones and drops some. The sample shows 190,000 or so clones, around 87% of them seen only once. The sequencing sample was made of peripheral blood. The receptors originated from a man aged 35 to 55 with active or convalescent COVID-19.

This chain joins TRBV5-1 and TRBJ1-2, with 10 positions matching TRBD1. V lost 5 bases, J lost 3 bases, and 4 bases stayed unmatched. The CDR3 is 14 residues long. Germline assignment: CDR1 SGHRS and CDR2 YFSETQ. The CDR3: CASSSGTGDYGYTF. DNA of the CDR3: TGCGCCAGCAGTTCCGGGACAGGGGACTATGGCTACACCTTC.

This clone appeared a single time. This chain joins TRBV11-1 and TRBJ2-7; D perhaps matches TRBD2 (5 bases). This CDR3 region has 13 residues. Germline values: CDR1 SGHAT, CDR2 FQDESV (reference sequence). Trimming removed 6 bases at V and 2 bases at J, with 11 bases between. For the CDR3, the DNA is TGTGCCAGCAGTCCCACGGGAACCTACGAGCAGTACTTC. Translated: CASSPTGTYEQYF. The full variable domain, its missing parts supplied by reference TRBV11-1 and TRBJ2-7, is EAEVAQSPRYKITEKSQAVAFWCDPISGHATLYWYRQILGQGPELLVQFQDESVVDDSQLPKDRFSAERLKGVDSTLKIQPAELGDSAMYLCASSPTGTYEQYFGPGTRLTVT.

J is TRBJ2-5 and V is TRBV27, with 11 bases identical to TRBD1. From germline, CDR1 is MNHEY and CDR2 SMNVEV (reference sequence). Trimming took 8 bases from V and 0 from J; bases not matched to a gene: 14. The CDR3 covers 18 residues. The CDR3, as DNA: TGTGCCAGCCCTCCGGGGGGTCCGGGACAGGGGGACCAAGAGACCCAGTACTTC. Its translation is CASPPGGPGQGDQETQYF.

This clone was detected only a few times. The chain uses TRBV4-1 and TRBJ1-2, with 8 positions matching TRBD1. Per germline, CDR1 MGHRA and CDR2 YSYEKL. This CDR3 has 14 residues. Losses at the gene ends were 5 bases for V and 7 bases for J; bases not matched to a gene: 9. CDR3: CASSKSRGHVGYTF. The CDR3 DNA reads TGCGCCAGCAGCAAAAGCAGGGGGCATGTTGGCTACACCTTC.

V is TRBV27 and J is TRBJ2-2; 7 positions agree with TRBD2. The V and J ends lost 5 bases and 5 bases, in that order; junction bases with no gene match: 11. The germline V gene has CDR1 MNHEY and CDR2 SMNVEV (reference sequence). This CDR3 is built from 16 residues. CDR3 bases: TGTGCCAGCAGTCTGGGGTCGCGGGGAGGGACCGGGGAGCTGTTTTTT. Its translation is CASSLGSRGGTGELFF.

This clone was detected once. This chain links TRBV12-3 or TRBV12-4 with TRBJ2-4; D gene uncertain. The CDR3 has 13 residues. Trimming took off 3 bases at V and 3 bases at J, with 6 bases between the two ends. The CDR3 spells CASSLNGKNIQYF. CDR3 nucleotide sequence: TGTGCCAGCAGTTTGAACGGCAAAAACATTCAGTACTTC.

The DNA of the CDR3 is TGCGCCAGCAGCTTACAGGGGCCCTCGAACACTGAAGCTTTCTTT. Protein: CASSLQGPSNTEAFF. The gene calls are TRBV5-1 and TRBJ1-1, with 7 bases matching TRBD1. This CDR3 contains 15 residues. From germline, CDR1 is SGHRS and CDR2 YFSETQ. V lost 2 bases and J lost 1; bases outside the gene matches: 5.

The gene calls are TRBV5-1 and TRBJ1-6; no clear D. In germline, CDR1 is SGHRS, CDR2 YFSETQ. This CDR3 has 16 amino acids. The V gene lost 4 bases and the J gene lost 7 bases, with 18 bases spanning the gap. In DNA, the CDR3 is TGCGCCAGCAGCGTCCGGGCCCCCGGAGGCAATTCACCCCTCCACTTT. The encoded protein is CASSVRAPGGNSPLHF. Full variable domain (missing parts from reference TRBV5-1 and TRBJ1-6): KAGVTQTPRYLIKTRGQQVTLSCSPISGHRSVSWYQQTPGQGLQFLFEYFSETQRNKGNFPGRFSGRQFSNSRSEMNVSTLELGDSALYLCASSVRAPGGNSPLHFGNGTRLTVT.

CDR3 region: CASSSDRVNEKLFF. In DNA, the CDR3 is TGTGCCAGCAGCTCGGACAGGGTAAATGAAAAACTGTTTTTT. The chain combines TRBV2 with TRBJ1-4, with 8 positions matching TRBD1. Trimming cost V 6 bases and J 5 bases; bases outside gene matches: 5. The CDR3 spans 14 residues. CDR1 is SNHLY, CDR2 FYNNEI, per germline. The variable domain in full, completed from reference TRBV2 and TRBJ1-4, reads EPEVTQTPSHQVTQMGQEVILRCVPISNHLYFYWYRQILGQKVEFLVSFYNNEISEKSEIFDDQFSVERPDGSNFTLKIRSTKLEDSAMYFCASSSDRVNEKLFFGSGTQLSVL.

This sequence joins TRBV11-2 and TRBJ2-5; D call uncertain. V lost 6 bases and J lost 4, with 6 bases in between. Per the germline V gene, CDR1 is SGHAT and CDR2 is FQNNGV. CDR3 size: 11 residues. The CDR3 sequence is CASSPRETQYF. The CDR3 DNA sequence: TGTGCCAGCAGTCCCAGAGAGACCCAGTACTTC.

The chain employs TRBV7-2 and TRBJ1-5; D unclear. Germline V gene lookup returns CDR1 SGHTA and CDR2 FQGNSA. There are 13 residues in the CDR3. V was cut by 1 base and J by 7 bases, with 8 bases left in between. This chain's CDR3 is CASSLGREQPQHF. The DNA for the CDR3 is TGTGCCAGCAGCTTAGGAAGAGAACAGCCCCAGCATTTT.

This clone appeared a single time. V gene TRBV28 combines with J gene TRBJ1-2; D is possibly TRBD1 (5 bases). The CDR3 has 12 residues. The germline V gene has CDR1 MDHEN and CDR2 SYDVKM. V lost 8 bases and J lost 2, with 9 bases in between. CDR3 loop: CASQDTNYGYTF. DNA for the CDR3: TGTGCCAGCCAGGACACGAACTATGGCTACACCTTC.

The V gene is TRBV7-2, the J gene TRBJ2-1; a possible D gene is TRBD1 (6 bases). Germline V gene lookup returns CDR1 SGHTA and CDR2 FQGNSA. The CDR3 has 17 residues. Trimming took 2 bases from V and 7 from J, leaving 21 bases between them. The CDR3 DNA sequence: TGTGCCAGCAGCTTACTTACTACAGGGCTAGGTTCGAATGAGCAGTTCTTC. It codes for CASSLLTTGLGSNEQFF.

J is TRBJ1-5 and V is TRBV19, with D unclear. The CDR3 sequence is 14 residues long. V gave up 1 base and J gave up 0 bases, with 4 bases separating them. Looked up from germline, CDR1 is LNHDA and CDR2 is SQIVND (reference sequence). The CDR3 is CASSIAISNQPQHF. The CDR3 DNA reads TGTGCCAGTAGTATAGCCATTAGCAATCAGCCCCAGCATTTT. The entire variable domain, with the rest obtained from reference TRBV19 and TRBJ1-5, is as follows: DGGITQSPKYLFRKEGQNVTLSCEQNLNHDAMYWYRQDPGQGLRLIYYSQIVNDFQKGDIAEGYSVSREKKESFPLTVTSAQKNPTAFYLCASSIAISNQPQHFGDGTRLSIL.

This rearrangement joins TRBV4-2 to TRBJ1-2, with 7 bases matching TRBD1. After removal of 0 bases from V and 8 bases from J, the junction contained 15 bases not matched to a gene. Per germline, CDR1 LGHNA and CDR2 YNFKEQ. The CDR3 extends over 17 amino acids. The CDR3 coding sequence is TGTGCCAGCAGCCAAGATCGGACAGGAGGGGTGATTCGGGGCTACACCTTC. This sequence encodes CASSQDRTGGVIRGYTF.

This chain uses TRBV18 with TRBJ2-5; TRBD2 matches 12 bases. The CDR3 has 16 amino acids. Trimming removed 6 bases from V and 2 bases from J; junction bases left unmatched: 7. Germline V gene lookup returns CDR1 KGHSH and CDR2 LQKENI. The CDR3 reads CASSPTSGGLQETQYF. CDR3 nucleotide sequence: TGTGCCAGCTCTCCCACTAGCGGGGGGCTTCAAGAGACCCAGTACTTC.

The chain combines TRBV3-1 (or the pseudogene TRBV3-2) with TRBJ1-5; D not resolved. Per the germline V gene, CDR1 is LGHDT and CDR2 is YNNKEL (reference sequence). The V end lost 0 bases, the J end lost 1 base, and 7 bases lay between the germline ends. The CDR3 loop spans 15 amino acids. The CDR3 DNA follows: TGTGCCAGCAGCCAAGATTCACTCAGCAATCAGCCCCAGCATTTT. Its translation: CASSQDSLSNQPQHF.

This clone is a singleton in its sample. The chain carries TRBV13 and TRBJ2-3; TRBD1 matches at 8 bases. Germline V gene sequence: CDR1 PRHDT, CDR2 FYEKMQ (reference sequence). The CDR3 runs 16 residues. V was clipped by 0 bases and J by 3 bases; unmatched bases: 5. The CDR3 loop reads CASSLGRGRGTDTQYF. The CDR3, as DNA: TGTGCCAGCAGCTTAGGCAGGGGGCGAGGTACAGATACGCAGTATTTT.

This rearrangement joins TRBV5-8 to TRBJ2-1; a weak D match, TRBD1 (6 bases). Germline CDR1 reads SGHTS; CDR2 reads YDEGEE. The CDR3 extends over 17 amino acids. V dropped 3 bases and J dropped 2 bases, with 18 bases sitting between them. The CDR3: CASSYVRGRNPYNEQFF. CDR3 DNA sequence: TGTGCCAGCAGCTACGTCAGGGGCCGCAACCCCTACAATGAGCAGTTCTTC.